This T cell receptor (beta chain) was identified during a study of blood T cell repertoires in COVID-19. Looking at the study overall: Acute and convalescent COVID-19 samples came from the United States, Italy and Spain. Sources were T cells, B-cell-depleted T cells, or PBMCs; the material itself was cDNA or gDNA.

This CDR3 spans 11 amino acids. Germline CDR1 SGHTA, CDR2 FQGNSA. Trimming removed 5 bases at V and 8 bases at J, with 9 bases between. Methods used by the authors: Amplification from reference gene primers served as the basis for estimated nucleated cell counts. Profiling relied on immunoSEQ multiplex PCR, and the TCRdb table lists in-frame clones only, not all of them. Clone size and V and J calls were adopted from that table, with D and trimming inferred from the DNA. Here the sample spans about 78,000 clones, 77% being singletons. Sequenced sample: peripheral blood. J is TRBJ1-2 and V is TRBV7-2; D call uncertain. The sequence derives from a human donor in a cohort sampled during active COVID-19. In DNA form, the CDR3 reads TGTGCCAGCAGCCAGGCGAGCGGCTACACCTTC. The encoded protein is CASSQASGYTF.